This TCR beta chain was recovered during a study of T-cell memory formation after mild COVID-19. Study-level points and caveats: Pre-infection memory held some responding clones, suggesting pre-existing cross-reactive T cells responded. From day 15 to 85, contracting clones were balanced between CD4 and CD8, whereas later expanders leaned toward CD4+.

In germline, CDR1 is SGHRS, CDR2 YFSETQ. This CDR3 is built from 14 residues. V dropped 4 bases and J dropped 4 bases, with 14 bases sitting between them. Researchers used 5'RACE with constant-segment primers to make TCR alpha and TCR beta cDNA libraries that carry sample barcodes and UMIs. TCRdb re-called the 5' RACE reads through MiXCR, storing one row per CDR3 protein. Among fewer than 250,000 distinct CDR3 sequences, 15% to 20% were seen once, and the ten largest hold 2% to 2.5%. This clonotype occurred a few times. Its specificity is unknown. Source material: PBMCs or a T cell subset sorted from them (not recorded which). The chain links TRBV5-1 to TRBJ2-5; a possible D gene is TRBD1 (6 bases). The source of this sequence is an adult woman who had mild COVID-19 (a few samples of this study predate the infection). Cell type and time point are not known. CDR3: CASSDTGIGETQYF. As DNA, the CDR3 is TGCGCCAGCAGCGACACAGGGATTGGAGAGACCCAGTACTTC. The whole variable domain, filled in from reference TRBV5-1 and TRBJ2-5, reads KAGVTQTPRYLIKTRGQQVTLSCSPISGHRSVSWYQQTPGQGLQFLFEYFSETQRNKGNFPGRFSGRQFSNSRSEMNVSTLELGDSALYLCASSDTGIGETQYFGPGTRLLVL.